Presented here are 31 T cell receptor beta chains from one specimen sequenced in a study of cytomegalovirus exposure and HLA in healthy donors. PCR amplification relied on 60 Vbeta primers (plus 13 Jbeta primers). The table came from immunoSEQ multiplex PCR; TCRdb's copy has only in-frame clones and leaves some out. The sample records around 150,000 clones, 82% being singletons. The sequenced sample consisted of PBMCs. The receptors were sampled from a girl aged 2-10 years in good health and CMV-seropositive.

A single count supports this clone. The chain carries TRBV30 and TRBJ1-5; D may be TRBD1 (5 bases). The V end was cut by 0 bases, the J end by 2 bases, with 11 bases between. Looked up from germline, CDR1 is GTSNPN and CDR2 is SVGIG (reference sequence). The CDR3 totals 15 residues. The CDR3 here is CAWSVGRLGNQPQHF. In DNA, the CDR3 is TGTGCCTGGAGTGTGGGGCGCCTTGGCAATCAGCCCCAGCATTTT.

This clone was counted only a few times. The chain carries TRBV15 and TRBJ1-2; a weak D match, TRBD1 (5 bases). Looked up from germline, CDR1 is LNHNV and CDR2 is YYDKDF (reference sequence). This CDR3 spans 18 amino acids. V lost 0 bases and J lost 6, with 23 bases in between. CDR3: CATSRDRAAGPLHHGYTF. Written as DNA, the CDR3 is TGTGCCACCAGCAGAGATAGGGCAGCGGGGCCCCTCCACCATGGCTACACCTTC.

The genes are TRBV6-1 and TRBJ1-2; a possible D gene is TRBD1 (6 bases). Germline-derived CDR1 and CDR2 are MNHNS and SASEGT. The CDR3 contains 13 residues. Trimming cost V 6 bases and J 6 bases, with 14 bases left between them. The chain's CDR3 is CASRLTGSDGYTF. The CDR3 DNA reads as TGTGCCAGCAGGCTGACAGGAAGCGATGGCTACACCTTC.

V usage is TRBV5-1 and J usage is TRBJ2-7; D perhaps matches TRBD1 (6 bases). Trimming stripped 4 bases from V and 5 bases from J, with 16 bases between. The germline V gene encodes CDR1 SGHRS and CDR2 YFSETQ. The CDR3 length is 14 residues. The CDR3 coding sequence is TGCGCCAGCAGCCAAACAGGGTATAGGCACGAGCAGTACTTC. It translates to CASSQTGYRHEQYF. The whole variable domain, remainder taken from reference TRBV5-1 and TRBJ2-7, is KAGVTQTPRYLIKTRGQQVTLSCSPISGHRSVSWYQQTPGQGLQFLFEYFSETQRNKGNFPGRFSGRQFSNSRSEMNVSTLELGDSALYLCASSQTGYRHEQYFGPGTRLTVT.

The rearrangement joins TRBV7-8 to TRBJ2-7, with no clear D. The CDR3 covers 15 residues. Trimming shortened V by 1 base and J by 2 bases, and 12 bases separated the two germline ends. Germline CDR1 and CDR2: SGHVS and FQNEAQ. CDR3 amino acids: CASSLGRLPPYEQYF. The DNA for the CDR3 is TGTGCCAGCAGCTTAGGGAGACTCCCCCCCTACGAGCAGTACTTC.

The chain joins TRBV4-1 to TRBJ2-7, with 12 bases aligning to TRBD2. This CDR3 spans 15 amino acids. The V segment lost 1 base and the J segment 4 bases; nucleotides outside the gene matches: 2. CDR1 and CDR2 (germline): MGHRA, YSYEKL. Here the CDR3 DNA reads TGCGCCAGCAGCCAAGGGACTAGCGGGAATTACGAGCAGTACTTC. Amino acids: CASSQGTSGNYEQYF.

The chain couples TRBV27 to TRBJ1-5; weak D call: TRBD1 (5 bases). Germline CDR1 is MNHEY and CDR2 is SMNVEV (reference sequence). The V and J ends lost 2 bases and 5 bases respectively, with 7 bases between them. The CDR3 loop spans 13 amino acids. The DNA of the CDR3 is TGTGCCAGCAGTTTAGTAGGGGATCAGCCCCAGCATTTT. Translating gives CASSLVGDQPQHF.

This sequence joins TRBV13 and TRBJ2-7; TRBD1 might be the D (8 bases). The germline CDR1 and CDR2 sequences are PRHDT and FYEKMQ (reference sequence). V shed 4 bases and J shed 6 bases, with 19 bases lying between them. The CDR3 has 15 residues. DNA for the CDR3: TGTGCCAGCAGCTACGTGACAGGGGAGGGGCCCGAGCAGTACTTC. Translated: CASSYVTGEGPEQYF. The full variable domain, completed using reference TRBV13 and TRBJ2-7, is AAGVIQSPRHLIKEKRETATLKCYPIPRHDTVYWYQQGPGQDPQFLISFYEKMQSDKGSIPDRFSAQQFSDYHSELNMSSLELGDSALYFCASSYVTGEGPEQYFGPGTRLTVT.

DNA for the CDR3: TGTGCCAGCAGTTTGACAGGGTTTGACAATCAGCCCCAGCATTTT. This gives the protein CASSLTGFDNQPQHF. The chain uses TRBV27 and TRBJ1-5, with TRBD1 matching 7 bases. CDR3 length equals 15 residues. The germline V gene encodes CDR1 MNHEY and CDR2 SMNVEV (reference sequence). J lost 3 bases, V lost 3 bases, and 5 bases had no gene match.

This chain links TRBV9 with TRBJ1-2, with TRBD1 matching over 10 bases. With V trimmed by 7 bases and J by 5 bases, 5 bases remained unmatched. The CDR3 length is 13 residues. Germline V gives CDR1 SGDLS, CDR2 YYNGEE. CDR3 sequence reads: CASGDRGEYGYTF. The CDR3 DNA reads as TGTGCCAGCGGGGACAGGGGTGAATATGGCTACACCTTC.

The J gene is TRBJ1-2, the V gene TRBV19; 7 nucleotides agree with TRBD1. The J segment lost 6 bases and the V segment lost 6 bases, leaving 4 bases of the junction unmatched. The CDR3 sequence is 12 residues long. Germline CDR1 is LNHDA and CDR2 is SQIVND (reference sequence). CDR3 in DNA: TGTGCCAGTAGGGACAGGAGGGATGGCTACACCTTC. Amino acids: CASRDRRDGYTF.

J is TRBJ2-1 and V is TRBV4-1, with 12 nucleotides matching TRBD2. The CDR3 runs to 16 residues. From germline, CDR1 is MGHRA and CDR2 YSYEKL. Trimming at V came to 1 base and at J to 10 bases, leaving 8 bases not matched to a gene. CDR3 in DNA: TGCGCCAGCAGCCAAGGGCCTAGCGGGAGGGCCCGGGAGCAGTTCTTC. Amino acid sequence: CASSQGPSGRAREQFF.

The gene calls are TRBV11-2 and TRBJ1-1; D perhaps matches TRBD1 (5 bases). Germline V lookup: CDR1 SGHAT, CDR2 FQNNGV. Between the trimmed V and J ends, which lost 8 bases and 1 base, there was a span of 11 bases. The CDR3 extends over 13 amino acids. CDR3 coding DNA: TGTGCCAGCGTATTAACAGGGAACACTGAAGCTTTCTTT. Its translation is CASVLTGNTEAFF.

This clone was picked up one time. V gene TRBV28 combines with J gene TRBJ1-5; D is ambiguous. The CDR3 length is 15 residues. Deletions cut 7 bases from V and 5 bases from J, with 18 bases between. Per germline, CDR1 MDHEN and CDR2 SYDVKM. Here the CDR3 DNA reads TGTGCCAGCAACCACTTCTACAGCTCGGATCAGCCCCAGCATTTT. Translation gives CASNHFYSSDQPQHF.

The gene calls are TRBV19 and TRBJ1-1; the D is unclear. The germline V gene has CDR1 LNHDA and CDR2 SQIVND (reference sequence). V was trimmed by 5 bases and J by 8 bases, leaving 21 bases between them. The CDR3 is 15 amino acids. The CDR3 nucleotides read TGTGCCAGTAGTGACCTGCTACGAAGGAGTTTCGAAGCTTTCTTT. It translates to CASSDLLRRSFEAFF.

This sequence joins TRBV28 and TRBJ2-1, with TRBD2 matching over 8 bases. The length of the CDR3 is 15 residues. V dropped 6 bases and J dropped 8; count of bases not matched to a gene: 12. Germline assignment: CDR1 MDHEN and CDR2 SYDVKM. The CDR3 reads CASRTGTRLIYEQFF. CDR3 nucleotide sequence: TGTGCCAGCAGGACCGGGACTAGATTAATCTATGAGCAGTTCTTC. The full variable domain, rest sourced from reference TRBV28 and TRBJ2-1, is DVKVTQSSRYLVKRTGEKVFLECVQDMDHENMFWYRQDPGLGLRLIYFSYDVKMKEKGDIPEGYSVSREKKERFSLILESASTNQTSMYLCASRTGTRLIYEQFFGPGTRLTVL.

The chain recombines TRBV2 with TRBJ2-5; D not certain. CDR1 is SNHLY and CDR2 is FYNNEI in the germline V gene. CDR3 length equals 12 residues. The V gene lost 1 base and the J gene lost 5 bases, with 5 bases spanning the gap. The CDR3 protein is CASSEVVETQYF. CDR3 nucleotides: TGTGCCAGCAGTGAAGTAGTGGAGACCCAGTACTTC.

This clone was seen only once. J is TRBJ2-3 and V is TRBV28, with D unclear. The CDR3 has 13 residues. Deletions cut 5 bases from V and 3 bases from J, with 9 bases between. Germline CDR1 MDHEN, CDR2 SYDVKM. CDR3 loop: CASSPPVTDTQYF. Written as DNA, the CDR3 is TGTGCCAGCAGTCCCCCCGTTACAGATACGCAGTATTTT.

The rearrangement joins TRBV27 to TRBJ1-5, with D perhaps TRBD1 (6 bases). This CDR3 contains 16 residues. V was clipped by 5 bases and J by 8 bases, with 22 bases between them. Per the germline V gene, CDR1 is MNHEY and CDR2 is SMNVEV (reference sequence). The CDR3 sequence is CASSPQWPGQTEPQHF. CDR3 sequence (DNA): TGTGCCAGCAGTCCACAGTGGCCGGGACAAACGGAGCCCCAGCATTTT.

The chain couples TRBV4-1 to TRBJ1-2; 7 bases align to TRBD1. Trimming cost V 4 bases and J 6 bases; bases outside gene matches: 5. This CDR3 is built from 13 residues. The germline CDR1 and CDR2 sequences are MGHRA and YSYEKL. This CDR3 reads CASSPTQGDGYTF. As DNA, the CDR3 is TGCGCCAGCAGCCCGACCCAGGGGGATGGCTACACCTTC.

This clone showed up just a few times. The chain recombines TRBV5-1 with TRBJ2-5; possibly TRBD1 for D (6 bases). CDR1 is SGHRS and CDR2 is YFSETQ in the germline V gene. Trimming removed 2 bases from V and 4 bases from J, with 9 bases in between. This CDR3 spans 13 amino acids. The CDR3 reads CASSFSGAETQYF. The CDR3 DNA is TGCGCCAGCAGCTTCTCAGGGGCAGAGACCCAGTACTTC.

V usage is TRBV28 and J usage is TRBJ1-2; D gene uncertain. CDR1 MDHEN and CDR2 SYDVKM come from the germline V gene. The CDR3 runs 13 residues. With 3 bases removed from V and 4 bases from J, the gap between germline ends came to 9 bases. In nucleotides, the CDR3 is TGTGCCAGCAGTTTTGTGAGTCTCTATGGCTACACCTTC. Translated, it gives CASSFVSLYGYTF.

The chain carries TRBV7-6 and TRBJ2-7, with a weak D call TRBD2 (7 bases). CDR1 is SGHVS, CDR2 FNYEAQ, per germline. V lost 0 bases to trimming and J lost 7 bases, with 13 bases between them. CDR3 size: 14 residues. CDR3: CASSLAGGHGEQYF. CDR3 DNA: TGTGCCAGCAGCTTAGCGGGGGGGCACGGGGAGCAGTACTTC.

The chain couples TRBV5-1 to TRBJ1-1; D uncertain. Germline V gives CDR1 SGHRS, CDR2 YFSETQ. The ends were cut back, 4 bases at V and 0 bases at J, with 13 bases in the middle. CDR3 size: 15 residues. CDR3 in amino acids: CASSQDGLLNTEAFF. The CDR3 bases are TGCGCCAGCAGCCAAGATGGACTGCTGAACACTGAAGCTTTCTTT. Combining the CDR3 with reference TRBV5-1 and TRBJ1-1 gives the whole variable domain KAGVTQTPRYLIKTRGQQVTLSCSPISGHRSVSWYQQTPGQGLQFLFEYFSETQRNKGNFPGRFSGRQFSNSRSEMNVSTLELGDSALYLCASSQDGLLNTEAFFGQGTRLTVV.

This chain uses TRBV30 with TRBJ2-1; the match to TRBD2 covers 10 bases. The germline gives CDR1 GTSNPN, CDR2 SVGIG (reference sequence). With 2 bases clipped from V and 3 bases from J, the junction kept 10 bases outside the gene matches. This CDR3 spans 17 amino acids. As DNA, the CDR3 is TGTGCCTGGAGTACGGGGCTAGCGGGAGATTTCTACAATGAGCAGTTCTTC. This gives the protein CAWSTGLAGDFYNEQFF.

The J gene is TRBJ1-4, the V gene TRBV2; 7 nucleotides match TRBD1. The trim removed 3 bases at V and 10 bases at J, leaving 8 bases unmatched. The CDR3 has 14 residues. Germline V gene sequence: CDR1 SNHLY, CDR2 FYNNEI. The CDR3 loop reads CASSDRGGTVKLFF. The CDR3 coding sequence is TGTGCCAGCAGTGATAGAGGGGGGACAGTAAAACTGTTTTTT.

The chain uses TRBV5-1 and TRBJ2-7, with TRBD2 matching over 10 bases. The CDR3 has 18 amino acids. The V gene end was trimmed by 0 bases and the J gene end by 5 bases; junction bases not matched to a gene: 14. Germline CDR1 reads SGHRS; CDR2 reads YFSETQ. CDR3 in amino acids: CASSLGSSGSILLDEQYF. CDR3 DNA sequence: TGCGCCAGCAGCTTGGGGTCTAGCGGGAGCATTTTGCTGGACGAGCAGTACTTC.

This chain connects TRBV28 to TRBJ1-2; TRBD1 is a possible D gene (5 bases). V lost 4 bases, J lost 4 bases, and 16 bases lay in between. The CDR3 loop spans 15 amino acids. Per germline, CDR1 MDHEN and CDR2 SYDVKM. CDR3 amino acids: CASSSPRGATYGYTF. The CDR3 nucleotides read TGTGCCAGCAGTTCCCCAAGGGGCGCCACCTATGGCTACACCTTC.

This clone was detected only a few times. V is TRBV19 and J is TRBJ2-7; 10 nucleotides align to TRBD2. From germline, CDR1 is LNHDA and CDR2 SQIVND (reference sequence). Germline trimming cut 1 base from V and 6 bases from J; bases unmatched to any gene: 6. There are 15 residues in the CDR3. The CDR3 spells CASSIVGLAGVEQYF. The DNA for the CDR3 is TGTGCCAGTAGTATAGTCGGCCTAGCGGGAGTCGAGCAGTACTTC. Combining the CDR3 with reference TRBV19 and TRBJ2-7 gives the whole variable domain DGGITQSPKYLFRKEGQNVTLSCEQNLNHDAMYWYRQDPGQGLRLIYYSQIVNDFQKGDIAEGYSVSREKKESFPLTVTSAQKNPTAFYLCASSIVGLAGVEQYFGPGTRLTVT.

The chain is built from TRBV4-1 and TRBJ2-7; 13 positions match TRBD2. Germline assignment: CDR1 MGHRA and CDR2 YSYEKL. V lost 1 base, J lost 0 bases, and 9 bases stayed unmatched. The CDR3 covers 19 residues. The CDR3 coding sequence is TGCGCCAGCAGCCAAGTATCGTTGACTAGCGGGAGGAGCTCCTACGAGCAGTACTTC. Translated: CASSQVSLTSGRSSYEQYF.

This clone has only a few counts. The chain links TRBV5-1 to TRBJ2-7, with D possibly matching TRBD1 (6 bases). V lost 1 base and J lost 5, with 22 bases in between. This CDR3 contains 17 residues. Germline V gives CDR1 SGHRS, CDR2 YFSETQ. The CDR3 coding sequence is TGCGCCAGCAGCTTGATCCTTGACGGCACAAGGGGGAACGAGCAGTACTTC. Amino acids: CASSLILDGTRGNEQYF.